A selection of T cell receptor beta chains follows, all from one sample in a study of identical twins. TCRdb re-called the 5' RACE reads with MiXCR, one entry per CDR3 protein. Of about 530,000 distinct CDR3 sequences listed, 20% to 25% are singletons. This sample was shared with a second study, whose subject was yellow fever vaccine responses in identical twins.

What was sequenced was CD4+ T cells sorted from blood. These receptors were collected from a young woman in good health. CDR3s include the opening cysteine and the closing phenylalanine or tryptophan. Each record gives: V gene, J gene, D gene, CDR3 protein. The D gene is left open where the match is weak.

TRBV12-3/TRBV12-4	TRBJ2-3	TRBD2	CASSFTSGGAGTDTQYF
TRBV18	TRBJ2-1	-	CASSQSNGGPEQFF
TRBV2	TRBJ2-2	-	CASSQMVNTGELFF
TRBV11-2	TRBJ2-1	TRBD2	CASSLDLAGPHNEQFF
TRBV28	TRBJ1-1	TRBD1	CASSVISRTGNTEAFF
TRBV5-1	TRBJ2-1	TRBD2	CASRFIAGNEQFF
TRBV10-3	TRBJ2-3	TRBD2	CAISVVAGASTDTQYF
TRBV5-1	TRBJ2-7	-	CASSRGRTPYEQYF
TRBV10-2	TRBJ2-3	-	CATRGSRATDTQYF
TRBV27	TRBJ2-7	TRBD1	CASSKTGNHEQYF
TRBV6-5	TRBJ2-3	-	CASSYLSGTDTQYF
TRBV24-1	TRBJ2-7	-	CATSGPGGEQYF
TRBV7-9	TRBJ1-1	-	CASNFARSGNTEAFF
TRBV3-1	TRBJ2-1	TRBD2	CASSPPGAGGNEQFF
TRBV6-5	TRBJ1-1	-	CASSYWAATEAFF
TRBV7-9	TRBJ2-2	-	CASSLYLWEGGTGELFF
TRBV4-1	TRBJ2-7	-	CASSQGDLPHYEQYF
TRBV5-6	TRBJ2-5	TRBD2	CASSLFLAGKETQYF
TRBV29-1	TRBJ2-1	TRBD2	CSGGTSGSLEQFF
TRBV14	TRBJ2-1	-	CASSSRNSYNEQFF
TRBV27	TRBJ2-3	-	CASSLGNQGATDTQYF
TRBV6-1	TRBJ2-1	TRBD2	CASRAGTSGLSSYNEQFF
TRBV12-3/TRBV12-4	TRBJ2-2	-	CASSPIWAGTGELFF
TRBV6-2/TRBV6-3	TRBJ2-1	-	CASTMVVAGEQFF
TRBV11-2	TRBJ2-4	TRBD1	CASSPGQGRYIQYF
TRBV5-1	TRBJ2-3	TRBD2	CASSPVGGGVTDTQYF
TRBV6-2/TRBV6-3	TRBJ2-3	TRBD2	CASGDSGRRGDTQYF
TRBV4-1	TRBJ1-1	-	CASSRSTTQTEAFF
TRBV12-3/TRBV12-4	TRBJ2-3	TRBD2	CASREERAFGTDTQYF
TRBV3-1	TRBJ2-1	TRBD2	CASSQVAGGINNEQFF
TRBV5-1	TRBJ1-1	-	CASSPHGIPGDTEAFF
TRBV20-1	TRBJ2-3	TRBD2	CSATRGGSTDTQYF
TRBV6-1	TRBJ2-7	-	CASTRAVGSYEQYF
TRBV27	TRBJ1-2	-	CASSFVPDPNYGYTF
TRBV5-1	TRBJ1-1	-	CASSLEPGPMNTEAFF
TRBV20-1	TRBJ2-2	TRBD1	CSARETGTVGELFF
TRBV3-1	TRBJ2-6	-	CASRREAGANVLTF
TRBV12-3/TRBV12-4	TRBJ2-7	-	CASSVHVGQTPYEQYF
TRBV7-8	TRBJ2-1	-	CASSLELEGGNEQFF
TRBV5-1	TRBJ2-2	-	CASSSGHYTGELFF
TRBV28	TRBJ2-5	TRBD1	CASSDLADRAQETQYF
TRBV5-1	TRBJ2-1	TRBD1	CASSYNAQGAYNEQFF
TRBV5-8	TRBJ2-5	-	CASSLPPGKETQYF
TRBV9	TRBJ2-5	-	CASSVGRYPEETQYF
TRBV11-2	TRBJ1-6	-	CASSLTTQDSPLHF
TRBV9	TRBJ2-5	TRBD1	CASSDSNYSGTGGSLETQYF
TRBV7-6	TRBJ1-2	-	CASTPLGGNYGYTF
TRBV7-9	TRBJ2-1	-	CASSSMEGVGSYNEQFF
TRBV27	TRBJ2-4	-	CASSASRDPPRAKNIQYF